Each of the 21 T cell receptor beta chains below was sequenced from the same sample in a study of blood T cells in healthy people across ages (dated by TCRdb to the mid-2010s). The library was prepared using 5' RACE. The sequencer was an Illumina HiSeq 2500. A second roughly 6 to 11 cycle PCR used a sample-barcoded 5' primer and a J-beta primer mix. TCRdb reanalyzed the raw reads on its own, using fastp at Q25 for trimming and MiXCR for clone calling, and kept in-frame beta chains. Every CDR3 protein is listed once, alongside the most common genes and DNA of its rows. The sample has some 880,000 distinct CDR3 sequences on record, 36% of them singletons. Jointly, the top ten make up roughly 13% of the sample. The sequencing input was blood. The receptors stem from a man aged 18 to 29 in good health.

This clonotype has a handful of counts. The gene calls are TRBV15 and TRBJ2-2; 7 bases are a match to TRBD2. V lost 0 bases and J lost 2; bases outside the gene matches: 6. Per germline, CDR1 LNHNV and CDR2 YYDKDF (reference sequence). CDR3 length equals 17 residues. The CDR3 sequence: CATSRDWGGLNTGELFF. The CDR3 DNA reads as TGTGCCACCAGCAGAGATTGGGGGGGACTTAACACCGGGGAGCTGTTTTTT.

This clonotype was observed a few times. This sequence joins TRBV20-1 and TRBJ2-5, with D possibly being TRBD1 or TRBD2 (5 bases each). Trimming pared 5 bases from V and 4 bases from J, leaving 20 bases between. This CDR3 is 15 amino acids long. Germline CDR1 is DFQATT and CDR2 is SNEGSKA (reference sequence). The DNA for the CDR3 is TGCAGTGCTCCGCCCACCGGGGCGGCCGGAGAGACCCAGTACTTC. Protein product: CSAPPTGAAGETQYF.

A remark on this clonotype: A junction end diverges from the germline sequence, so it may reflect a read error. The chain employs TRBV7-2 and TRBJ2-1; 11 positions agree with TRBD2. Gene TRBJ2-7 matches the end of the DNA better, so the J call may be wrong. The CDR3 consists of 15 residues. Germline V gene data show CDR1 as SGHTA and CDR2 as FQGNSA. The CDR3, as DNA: TGTGCCAGCAGCGTAGCGGGGGGGTACTACAATGAGCAGTACTTC. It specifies CASSVAGGYYNEQYF.

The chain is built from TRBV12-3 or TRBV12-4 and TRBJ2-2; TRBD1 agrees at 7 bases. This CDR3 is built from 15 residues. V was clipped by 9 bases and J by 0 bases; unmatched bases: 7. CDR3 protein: CASCTGTANTGELFF. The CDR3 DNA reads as TGTGCCAGTTGTACAGGGACAGCGAACACCGGGGAGCTGTTTTTT.

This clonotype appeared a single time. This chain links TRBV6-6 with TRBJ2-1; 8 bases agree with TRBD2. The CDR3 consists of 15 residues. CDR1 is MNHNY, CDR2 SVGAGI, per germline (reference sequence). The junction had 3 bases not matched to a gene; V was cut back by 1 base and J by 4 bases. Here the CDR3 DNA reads TGTGCCAGCAGTTACTTCACTAGCGGATACAATGAGCAGTTCTTC. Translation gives CASSYFTSGYNEQFF.

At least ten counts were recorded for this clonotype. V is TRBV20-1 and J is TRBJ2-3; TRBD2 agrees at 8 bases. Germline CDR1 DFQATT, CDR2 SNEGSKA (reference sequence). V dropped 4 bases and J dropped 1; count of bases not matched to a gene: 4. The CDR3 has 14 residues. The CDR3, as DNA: TGCAGTGCTATTACAGCGGGGGGCACAGATACGCAGTATTTT. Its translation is CSAITAGGTDTQYF.

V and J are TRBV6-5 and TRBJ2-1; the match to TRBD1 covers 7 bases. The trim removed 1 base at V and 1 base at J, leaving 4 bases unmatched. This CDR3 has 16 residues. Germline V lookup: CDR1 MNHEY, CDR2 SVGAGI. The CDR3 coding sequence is TGTGCCAGCAGTTACTATTACAGGGGTTCCTACAATGAGCAGTTCTTC. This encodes CASSYYYRGSYNEQFF.

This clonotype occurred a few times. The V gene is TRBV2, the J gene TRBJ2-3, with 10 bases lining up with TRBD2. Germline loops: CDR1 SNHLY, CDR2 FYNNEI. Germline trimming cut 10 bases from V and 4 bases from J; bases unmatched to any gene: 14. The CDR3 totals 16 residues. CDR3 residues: CATQQAGGPISDTQYF. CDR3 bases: TGTGCCACCCAACAAGCGGGGGGGCCGATCTCAGATACGCAGTATTTT.

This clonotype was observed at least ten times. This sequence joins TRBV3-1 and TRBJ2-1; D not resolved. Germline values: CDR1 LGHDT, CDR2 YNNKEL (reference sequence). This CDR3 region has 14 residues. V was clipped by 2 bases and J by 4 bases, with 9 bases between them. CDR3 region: CASSQYGGYNEQFF. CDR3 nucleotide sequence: TGTGCCAGCAGCCAATATGGTGGTTACAATGAGCAGTTCTTC.

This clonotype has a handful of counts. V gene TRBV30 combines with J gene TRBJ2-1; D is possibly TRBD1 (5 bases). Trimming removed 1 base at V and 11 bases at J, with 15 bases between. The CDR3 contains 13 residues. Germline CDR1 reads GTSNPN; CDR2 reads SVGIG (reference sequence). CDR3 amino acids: CAWSEGLGDQQFF. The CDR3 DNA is TGTGCCTGGAGTGAGGGGCTAGGTGATCAGCAGTTCTTC. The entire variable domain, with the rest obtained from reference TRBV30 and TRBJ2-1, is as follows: SQTIHQWPATLVQPVGSPLSLECTVEGTSNPNLYWYRQAAGRGLQLLFYSVGIGQISSEVPQNLSASRPQDRQFILSSKKLLLSDSGFYLCAWSEGLGDQQFFGPGTRLTVL.

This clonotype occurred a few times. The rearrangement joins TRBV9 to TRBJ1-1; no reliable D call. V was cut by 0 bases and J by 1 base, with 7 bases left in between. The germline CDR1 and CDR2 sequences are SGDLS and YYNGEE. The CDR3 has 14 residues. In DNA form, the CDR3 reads TGTGCCAGCAGCGTAGTGTCCGGGAACACTGAAGCTTTCTTT. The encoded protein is CASSVVSGNTEAFF.

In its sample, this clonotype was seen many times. CDR3 nucleotide sequence: TGTGCCAGCAGCCCTCTTAGTGGAGGTAGCTACGAGCAGTACTTC. This codes for CASSPLSGGSYEQYF. The chain employs TRBV5-5 and TRBJ2-7; maybe TRBD2 (5 bases). V was shortened by 4 bases and J by 3 bases, with 17 bases between the two germline ends. From germline, CDR1 is SGHKS and CDR2 YYEKEE (reference sequence). CDR3 length: 15 residues.

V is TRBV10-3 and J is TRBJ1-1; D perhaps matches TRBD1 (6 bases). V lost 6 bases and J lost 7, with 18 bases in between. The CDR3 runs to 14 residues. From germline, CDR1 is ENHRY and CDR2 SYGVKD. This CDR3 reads CAIRDPSRGGEAFF. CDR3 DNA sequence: TGTGCCATCAGGGACCCCTCCAGGGGAGGTGAAGCTTTCTTT.

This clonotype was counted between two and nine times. CDR3 bases: TGTGCCATCAGTGAGTCATCCGGGAACTATGGCTACACCTTC. Protein product: CAISESSGNYGYTF. The V gene is TRBV10-3, the J gene TRBJ1-2; D not resolved. V dropped 0 bases and J dropped 2 bases, with 7 bases sitting between them. There are 14 residues in the CDR3. The germline CDR1 and CDR2 sequences are ENHRY and SYGVKD.

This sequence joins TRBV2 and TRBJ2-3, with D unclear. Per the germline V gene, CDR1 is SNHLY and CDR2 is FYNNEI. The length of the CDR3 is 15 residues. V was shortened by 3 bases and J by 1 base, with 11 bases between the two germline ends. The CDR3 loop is CASSDGQLGTDTQYF. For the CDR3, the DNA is TGTGCCAGCAGTGACGGGCAGTTAGGCACAGATACGCAGTATTTT.

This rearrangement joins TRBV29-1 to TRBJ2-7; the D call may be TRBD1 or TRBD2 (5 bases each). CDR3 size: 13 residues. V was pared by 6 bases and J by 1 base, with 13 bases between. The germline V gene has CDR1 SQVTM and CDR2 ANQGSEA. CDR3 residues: CSVHGTESYEQYF. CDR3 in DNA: TGCAGCGTCCACGGGACCGAATCCTACGAGCAGTACTTC.

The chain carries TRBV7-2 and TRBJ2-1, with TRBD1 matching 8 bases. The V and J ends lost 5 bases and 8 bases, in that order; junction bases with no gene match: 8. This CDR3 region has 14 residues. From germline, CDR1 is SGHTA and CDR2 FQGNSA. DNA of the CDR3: TGTGCCAGCAGCATTGACAGGGGTATGGATGAGCAGTTCTTC. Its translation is CASSIDRGMDEQFF.

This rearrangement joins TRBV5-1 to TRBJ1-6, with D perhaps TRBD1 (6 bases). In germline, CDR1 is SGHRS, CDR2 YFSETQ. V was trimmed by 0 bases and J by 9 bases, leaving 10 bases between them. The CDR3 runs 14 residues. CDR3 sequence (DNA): TGCGCCAGCAGCTTGGCAGGGGAGATTTCACCCCTCCACTTT. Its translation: CASSLAGEISPLHF.

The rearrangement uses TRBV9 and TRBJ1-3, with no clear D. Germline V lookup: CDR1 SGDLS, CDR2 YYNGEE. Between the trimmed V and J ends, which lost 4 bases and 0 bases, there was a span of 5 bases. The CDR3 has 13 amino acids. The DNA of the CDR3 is TGTGCCAGCAGCCCTTACTCTGGAAACACCATATATTTT. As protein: CASSPYSGNTIYF.

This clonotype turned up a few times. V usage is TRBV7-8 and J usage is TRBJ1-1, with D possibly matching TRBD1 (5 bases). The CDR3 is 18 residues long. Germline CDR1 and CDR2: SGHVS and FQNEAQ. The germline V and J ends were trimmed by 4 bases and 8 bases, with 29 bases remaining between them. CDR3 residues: CASSSGLGTLHQIIEAFF. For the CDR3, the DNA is TGTGCCAGCAGCTCAGGTCTCGGGACCCTCCATCAAATAATAGAAGCTTTCTTT.

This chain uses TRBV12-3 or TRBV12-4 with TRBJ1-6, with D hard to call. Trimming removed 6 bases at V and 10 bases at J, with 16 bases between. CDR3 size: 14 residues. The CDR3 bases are TGTGCCAGCAGGATTTGGGAGTCGGGCTCACCCCTCCACTTT. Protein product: CASRIWESGSPLHF.